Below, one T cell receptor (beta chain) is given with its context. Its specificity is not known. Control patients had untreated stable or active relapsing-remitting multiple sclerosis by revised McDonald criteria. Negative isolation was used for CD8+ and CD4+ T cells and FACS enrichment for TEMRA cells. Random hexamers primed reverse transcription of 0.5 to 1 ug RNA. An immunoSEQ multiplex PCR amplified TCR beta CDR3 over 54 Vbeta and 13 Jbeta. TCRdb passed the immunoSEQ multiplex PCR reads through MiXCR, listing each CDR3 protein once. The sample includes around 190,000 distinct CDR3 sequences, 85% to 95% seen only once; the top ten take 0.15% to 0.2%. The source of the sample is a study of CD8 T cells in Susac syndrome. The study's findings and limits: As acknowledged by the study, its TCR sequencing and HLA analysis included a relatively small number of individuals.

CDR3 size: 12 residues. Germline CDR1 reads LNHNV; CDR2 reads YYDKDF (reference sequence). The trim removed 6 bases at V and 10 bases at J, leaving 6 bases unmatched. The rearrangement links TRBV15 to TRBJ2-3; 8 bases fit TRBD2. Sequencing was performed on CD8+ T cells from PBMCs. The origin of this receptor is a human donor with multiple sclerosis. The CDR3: CATSYQRGSQYF. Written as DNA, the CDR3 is TGTGCCACCAGTTATCAGCGGGGGTCGCAGTATTTT. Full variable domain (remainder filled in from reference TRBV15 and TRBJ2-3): DAMVIQNPRYQVTQFGKPVTLSCSQTLNHNVMYWYQQKSSQAPKLLFHYYDKDFNNEADTPDNFQSRRPNTSFCFLDIRSPGLGDTAMYLCATSYQRGSQYFGPGTRLTVL.